This T cell receptor beta chain derives from a study of T cells after yellow fever vaccination. About the research overall: Preparation of the low-cell-number fractions used SMART-Seq v4 Ultra Low Input.

The CDR3 sequence is 14 residues long. V trimming: 7 bases; J trimming: 4 bases; junction bases outside the gene matches: 9. The germline CDR1 and CDR2 sequences are MNHEY and SVGAGI. It was through 5'RACE template switching that TCR cDNA was made, with a universal primer site and UMIs added. TCRdb reprocessed the 5' RACE reads via MiXCR and lists one record per CDR3 protein. The sample records about 260,000 distinct CDR3 sequences, approximately 12% being singletons. Regarding this clonotype: Its matching antigen is unknown.

Broader study findings: The booster response re-showed most primary clones: over 95% CD4, 88% CD8. When the response was secondary, it was weaker but reached its peak faster, day 5 versus 15.

Sequencing was performed on CD4+ T cells sorted from PBMCs, taken 45 days after the yellow fever booster vaccination. The sequence derives from a man in his thirties or forties who received the YFV17D yellow fever vaccine. V usage is TRBV6-5 and J usage is TRBJ1-1; the match to TRBD1 covers 7 bases. The CDR3 loop is CASTHRQGRTEAFF. The CDR3 DNA reads as TGTGCCAGCACCCACCGACAGGGTCGCACTGAAGCTTTCTTT.